The following is a T cell receptor (beta chain) sequence with its context. What it recognizes is unknown. Using RNA template, CDR3s of TCR alpha and beta were amplified with iRepertoire arm-PCR. TCRdb used MiXCR to reprocess the multiplex PCR reads, holding one entry per CDR3 protein. Among fewer than 500,000 distinct CDR3 sequences listed, 41% were seen once. The length of the CDR3 is 13 residues. V was trimmed by 5 bases and J by 0 bases, leaving 7 bases between them. The data originate from a study of glioma-infiltrating T cells. Study-wide results and limits: Above-expected tissue-blood divergence occurred in all gliomas, most in low-grade ones.

This sequence joins TRBV12-3 or TRBV12-4 and TRBJ1-1, with unresolved D. The sequenced material came from glioma tissue, nonneoplastic brain tissue, or PBMCs (not recorded which). The source is a human donor with low-grade glioma or glioblastoma, undergoing nonglioma brain surgery, or in good health (not recorded which). The CDR3 sequence is CASSAQLNTEAFF. Here the CDR3 DNA reads TGTGCCAGCAGTGCACAATTGAACACTGAAGCTTTCTTT.